This T cell receptor (beta chain) was captured by sequencing in a study of PD-L1 blockade in urothelial cancer. Study-wide background: About 90% of the 29 patients were males with bladder-origin urothelial cancer. Blood underwent analysis 3 weeks (second dose) and 6 weeks after treatment began. Whole-study findings and limits: Tumor-associated clones in the blood of durable-benefit patients grew more at 3 weeks. Below-median pretreatment blood TCR clonality was a predictor of better survival.

CDR3 size: 18 residues. Trimming took 3 bases from V and 4 from J; bases not matched to a gene: 10. Germline V gene data show CDR1 as KGHSH and CDR2 as LQKENI. Concerning this clone: Its antigen remains unknown.

Data came from immunoSEQ multiplex PCR; TCRdb stores just in-frame clones and leaves some out. The sample gives fewer than 40,000 clones, about 93% of which show up once; roughly 7.6% is in the top ten. The sequence came from a man between 65 and 85 years old with urothelial cancer. Sequencing used PBMCs, obtained around atezolizumab (anti-PD-L1) treatment. The chain has TRBV18 and TRBJ2-2, with TRBD2 identical over 11 bases. CDR3 nucleotides: TGTGCCAGCTCACCCCCGAATAGCGGGAGGGGTCGCACCGGGGAGCTGTTTTTT. Translation gives CASSPPNSGRGRTGELFF. Full variable domain (outside the CDR3, taken from reference TRBV18 and TRBJ2-2): NAGVMQNPRHLVRRRGQEARLRCSPMKGHSHVYWYRQLPEEGLKFMVYLQKENIIDESGMPKERFSAEFPKEGPSILRIQQVVRGDSAAYFCASSPPNSGRGRTGELFFGEGSRLTVL.